This T cell receptor beta chain was profiled in a study of post-analysis software for immune sequencing data. Study-wide background: Recorded disease courses covered relapsing-remitting, secondary progressive and progressive-relapsing multiple sclerosis. Some patients had no subtype annotation.

Findings and limits, study-wide: When patients were compared with controls, a handful of TRBV segments were more frequent, TRBV5-6, TRBV5-1 and TRBV20-1 among them. Batch-matched samples strongly co-clustered by F measure. Those with multiple sclerosis, the patient group, showed significantly lower normalized Chao1 diversity than controls.

This clonotype was detected only once. What it recognizes is unknown. CDR3 length: 13 residues. CDR1 SGHDN and CDR2 FVKESK come from the germline V gene. J lost 3 bases, V lost 9 bases, and 5 bases had no gene match. Unique molecular identifiers had been added to the TCR beta cDNA libraries. The yield from about 1 to 10 million T cells was 500,000 or so cDNA molecules in total. TCRdb ran MiXCR on the PCR reads and lists one entry per CDR3 protein. Found here are 250,000 to 300,000 distinct CDR3 sequences, less than 40% of them singletons; the top ten hold 4.5% to 5.5%. The specimen was blood. The clonotype comes from a girl aged 5-17 years with multiple sclerosis. The rearrangement joins TRBV14 to TRBJ1-5; TRBD1 matches 7 bases. The CDR3 region is CASVQGFNQPQHF. The DNA for the CDR3 is TGTGCCAGTGTACAGGGGTTCAATCAGCCCCAGCATTTT. Full variable domain (outside the CDR3, taken from reference TRBV14 and TRBJ1-5): EAGVTQFPSHSVIEKGQTVTLRCDPISGHDNLYWYRRVMGKEIKFLLHFVKESKQDESGMPNNRFLAERTGGTYSTLKVQPAELEDSGVYFCASVQGFNQPQHFGDGTRLSIL.